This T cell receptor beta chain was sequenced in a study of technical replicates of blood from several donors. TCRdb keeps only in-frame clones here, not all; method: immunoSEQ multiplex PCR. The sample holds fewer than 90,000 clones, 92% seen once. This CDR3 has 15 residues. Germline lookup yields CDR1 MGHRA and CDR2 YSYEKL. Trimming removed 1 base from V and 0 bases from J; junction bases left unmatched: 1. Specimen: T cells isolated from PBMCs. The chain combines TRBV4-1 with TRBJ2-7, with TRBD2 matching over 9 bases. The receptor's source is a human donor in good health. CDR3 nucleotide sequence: TGCGCCAGCAGCCAAGGTAGCGGGAGCTCCTACGAGCAGTACTTC. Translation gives CASSQGSGSSYEQYF.